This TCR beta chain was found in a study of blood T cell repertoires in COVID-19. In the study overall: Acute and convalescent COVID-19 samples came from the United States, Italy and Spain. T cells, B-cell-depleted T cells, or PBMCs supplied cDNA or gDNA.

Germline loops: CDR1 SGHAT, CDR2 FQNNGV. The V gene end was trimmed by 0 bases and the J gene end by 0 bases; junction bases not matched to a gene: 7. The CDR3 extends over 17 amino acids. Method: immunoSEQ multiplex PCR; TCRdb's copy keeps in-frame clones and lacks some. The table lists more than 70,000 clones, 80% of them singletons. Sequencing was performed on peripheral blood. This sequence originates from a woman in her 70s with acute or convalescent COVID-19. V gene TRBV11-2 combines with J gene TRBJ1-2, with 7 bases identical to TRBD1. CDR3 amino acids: CASSLETGEEPNYGYTF. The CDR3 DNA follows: TGTGCCAGCAGCTTAGAAACAGGGGAAGAACCTAACTATGGCTACACCTTC.